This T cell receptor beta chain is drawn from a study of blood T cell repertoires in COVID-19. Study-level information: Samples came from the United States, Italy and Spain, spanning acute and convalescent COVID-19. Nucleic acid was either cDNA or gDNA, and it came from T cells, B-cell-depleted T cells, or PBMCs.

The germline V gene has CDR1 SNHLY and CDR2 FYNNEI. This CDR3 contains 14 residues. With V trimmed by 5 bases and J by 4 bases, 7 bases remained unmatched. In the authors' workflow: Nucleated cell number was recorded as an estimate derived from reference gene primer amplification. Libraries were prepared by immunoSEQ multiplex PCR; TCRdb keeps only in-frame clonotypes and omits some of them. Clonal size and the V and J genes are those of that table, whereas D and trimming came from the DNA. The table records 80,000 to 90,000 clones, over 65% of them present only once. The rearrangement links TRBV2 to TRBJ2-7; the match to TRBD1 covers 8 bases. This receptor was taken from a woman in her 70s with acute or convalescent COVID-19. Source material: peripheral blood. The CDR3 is CASSSARQGYEQYV. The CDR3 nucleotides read TGTGCCAGCAGTTCTGCACGACAGGGGTACGAGCAGTACGTC.